These 31 T cell receptor beta chains share one sample of origin, sequenced in a study of blood T cells in healthy people across ages. A J-beta primer mix and a sample-barcoded 5' primer were used in a second PCR of about 7 to 12 cycles. TCRdb processed the 5' RACE reads anew with MiXCR; each CDR3 protein has one entry. The sample carries approximately 690,000 distinct CDR3 sequences, roughly two fifths recorded once. Input material: blood. Source of these receptors: a man at least 80 years old in good health.

There are a few counts of this clonotype. V and J are TRBV2 and TRBJ2-7; 7 nucleotides match TRBD1. V trimming: 6 bases; J trimming: 0 bases; junction bases outside the gene matches: 5. Germline V gives CDR1 SNHLY, CDR2 FYNNEI. The CDR3 contains 14 residues. The CDR3 DNA reads as TGTGCCAGCAGGACGGGGACAGTCTCCTACGAGCAGTACTTC. Protein product: CASRTGTVSYEQYF.

This clonotype was seen ten or more times. The chain uses TRBV7-2 and TRBJ2-7; 12 bases are shared with TRBD2. Germline-derived CDR1 and CDR2 are SGHTA and FQGNSA. Germline trimming cut 5 bases from V and 3 bases from J; bases unmatched to any gene: 8. The length of the CDR3 is 16 residues. CDR3 in amino acids: CASSIWTSGTLYEQYF. CDR3 DNA: TGTGCCAGCAGCATTTGGACTAGCGGGACCCTCTACGAGCAGTACTTC.

This clonotype was found a few times. The chain couples TRBV4-2 to TRBJ2-5; possibly TRBD2 for D (5 bases). V was shortened by 4 bases and J by 5 bases, with 11 bases between the two germline ends. This CDR3 contains 13 residues. Germline values: CDR1 LGHNA, CDR2 YNFKEQ. This CDR3 is CASSLLAAETQYF. CDR3 in DNA: TGTGCCAGCAGCCTGCTAGCTGCGGAGACCCAGTACTTC.

The sample holds many counts of this clonotype. The CDR3 spells CASKPGLAGDEQYF. DNA for the CDR3: TGTGCCAGCAAGCCGGGACTAGCGGGAGACGAGCAGTACTTC. The V gene is TRBV11-1, the J gene TRBJ2-7; 14 bases agree with TRBD2. V lost 7 bases, J lost 5 bases, and 4 bases stayed unmatched. The CDR3 loop spans 14 amino acids. Germline values: CDR1 SGHAT, CDR2 FQDESV (reference sequence).

The V call is TRBV6-6, the J call TRBJ2-5; 11 positions agree with TRBD1. This CDR3 is 15 amino acids long. The V and J ends lost 6 bases and 2 bases, in that order; junction bases with no gene match: 5. Germline assignment: CDR1 MNHNY and CDR2 SVGAGI (reference sequence). This CDR3 reads CASSWDRGKQETQYF. CDR3 coding DNA: TGTGCCAGCAGCTGGGACAGGGGGAAACAAGAGACCCAGTACTTC.

This chain joins TRBV5-1 and TRBJ2-7, with D perhaps matching TRBD2 (5 bases). The DNA end lines up better with TRBJ2-5; the J call may be wrong. Germline loops: CDR1 SGHRS, CDR2 YFSETQ. The CDR3 length is 13 residues. In DNA, the CDR3 is TGCGCCAGCAGACTTAGGACCGAGGGGACCCAGTACTTC. Residues: CASRLRTEGTQYF.

This chain joins TRBV7-2 and TRBJ2-5, with 7 bases lining up with TRBD2. The CDR3 sequence is 16 residues long. CDR1 is SGHTA and CDR2 is FQGNSA in the germline V gene. V was pared by 0 bases and J by 5 bases, with 9 bases of the junction left unmatched. CDR3 protein: CASSLALTSGMETQYF. CDR3 in DNA: TGTGCCAGCAGCTTAGCGTTGACCAGCGGGATGGAGACCCAGTACTTC.

The chain couples TRBV5-5 to TRBJ2-2; no clear D. There are 13 residues in the CDR3. The V end lost 1 base, the J end lost 3 bases, and 4 bases lay between the germline ends. CDR1 is SGHKS, CDR2 YYEKEE, per germline (reference sequence). The CDR3 loop is CASSLTDTGELFF. The CDR3, as DNA: TGTGCCAGCAGCTTGACGGACACCGGGGAGCTGTTTTTT. Drawing the rest from reference TRBV5-5 and TRBJ2-2, the complete variable domain is DAGVTQSPTHLIKTRGQQVTLRCSPISGHKSVSWYQQVLGQGPQFIFQYYEKEERGRGNFPDRFSARQFPNYSSELNVNALLLGDSALYLCASSLTDTGELFFGEGSRLTVL.

CDR3 sequence reads: CASSLVPSGGANTGELFF. CDR3 in DNA: TGTGCCAGCAGCTTAGTCCCAAGCGGGGGCGCGAACACCGGGGAGCTGTTTTTT. The chain employs TRBV7-2 and TRBJ2-2; 8 nucleotides match TRBD2. The CDR3 length is 18 residues. Looked up from germline, CDR1 is SGHTA and CDR2 is FQGNSA. With 1 base clipped from V and 0 bases from J, the junction kept 7 bases outside the gene matches.

This clonotype came up a few times. The chain combines TRBV29-1 with TRBJ2-2, with D maybe TRBD2 (5 bases). This CDR3 is 13 amino acids long. V was trimmed by 6 bases and J by 6 bases, leaving 14 bases between them. CDR1 and CDR2 (germline): SQVTM, ANQGSEA. CDR3 DNA: TGCAGCGTGAGGTTTTTGAGGGCCGGGGAGCTGTTTTTT. Protein sequence: CSVRFLRAGELFF.

The V and J genes are TRBV7-2 and TRBJ2-7; D could derive from TRBD1 or TRBD2 (5 bases each). The germline gives CDR1 SGHTA, CDR2 FQGNSA. CDR3 size: 13 residues. V lost 0 bases and J lost 10, with 13 bases in between. CDR3 sequence (DNA): TGTGCCAGCAGCTTAGCGGGGACGGACGCTCAGTACTTC. It specifies CASSLAGTDAQYF. The full variable domain, with the rest looked up from reference TRBV7-2 and TRBJ2-7, is GAGVSQSPSNKVTEKGKDVELRCDPISGHTALYWYRQSLGQGLEFLIYFQGNSAPDKSGLPSDRFSAERTGGSVSTLTIQRTQQEDSAVYLCASSLAGTDAQYFGPGTRLTVT.

CDR3 loop: CASSIGETQYF. The CDR3 DNA reads as TGCGCCAGCAGCATCGGGGAGACCCAGTACTTC. The J gene is TRBJ2-5, the V gene TRBV4-3, with D uncertain. V was cut by 5 bases and J by 5 bases, with 6 bases left in between. Germline V lookup: CDR1 LGHNA, CDR2 YSLEER. This CDR3 contains 11 residues.

The chain combines TRBV9 with TRBJ2-1; D is undetermined. Germline V gives CDR1 SGDLS, CDR2 YYNGEE. This CDR3 is built from 12 residues. Trimming removed 1 base from V and 4 bases from J, with 3 bases in between. In DNA, the CDR3 is TGTGCCAGCAGCGTATGGTACAATGAGCAGTTCTTC. Translating gives CASSVWYNEQFF.

This clonotype occurred many times. The chain has TRBV4-3 and TRBJ1-2; 7 bases fit TRBD1. V shed 3 bases, J shed 4 bases, and the junction held 11 bases outside the gene matches. The CDR3 has 16 amino acids. Germline V gene lookup returns CDR1 LGHNA and CDR2 YSLEER. The CDR3 sequence: CASSHDENRGAYGYTF. Written as DNA, the CDR3 is TGCGCCAGCAGCCACGATGAAAACAGGGGTGCCTATGGCTACACCTTC.

The chain combines TRBV7-9 with TRBJ1-1; D ambiguous. V dropped 3 bases and J dropped 0 bases, with 5 bases sitting between them. Per germline, CDR1 SEHNR and CDR2 FQNEAQ (reference sequence). The CDR3 runs 13 residues. Here the CDR3 DNA reads TGTGCCAGCAGCTTCAAGCTGAACACTGAAGCTTTCTTT. Protein product: CASSFKLNTEAFF.

The chain uses TRBV20-1 and TRBJ2-3, with 11 bases identical to TRBD2. Trimming took 3 bases from V and 2 from J; bases not matched to a gene: 7. The CDR3 runs 16 residues. The germline CDR1 and CDR2 sequences are DFQATT and SNEGSKA (reference sequence). DNA of the CDR3: TGCAGTGCTAGTCTACGTAGCGGGAGGGACACAGATACGCAGTATTTT. Residues: CSASLRSGRDTDTQYF.

This clonotype has more than one count but fewer than ten. V gene TRBV11-2 combines with J gene TRBJ2-1, with TRBD1 identical over 9 bases. Germline V gene sequence: CDR1 SGHAT, CDR2 FQNNGV. J lost 5 bases, V lost 5 bases, and 13 bases had no gene match. The CDR3 covers 17 residues. CDR3 amino acids: CASSRRTGTGNHNEQFF. DNA of the CDR3: TGTGCCAGCAGCAGGAGAACCGGGACAGGGAACCACAATGAGCAGTTCTTC.

The table lists this clonotype with a few counts. The gene calls are TRBV4-1 and TRBJ2-3; weak D call: TRBD2 (7 bases). Deletions cut 1 base from V and 0 bases from J, with 23 bases between. This CDR3 has 20 amino acids. Germline V gene lookup returns CDR1 MGHRA and CDR2 YSYEKL. The CDR3 nucleotides read TGCGCCAGCAGCCAAGCCCTAGGAGGGGTTGGGAGGGGGAGCACAGATACGCAGTATTTT. It translates to CASSQALGGVGRGSTDTQYF.

This clonotype was observed once. The rearrangement uses TRBV13 and TRBJ2-7, with D perhaps TRBD1 (6 bases). In germline, CDR1 is PRHDT, CDR2 FYEKMQ (reference sequence). Trimming cost V 5 bases and J 0 bases, with 11 bases left between them. CDR3 length equals 14 residues. The CDR3 DNA is TGTGCCAGCAGCCTTTGGACAGTCTCCTACGAGCAGTACTTC. It encodes CASSLWTVSYEQYF.

The chain employs TRBV20-1 and TRBJ2-5; no definite D call. The CDR3 has 10 residues. The germline V gene encodes CDR1 DFQATT and CDR2 SNEGSKA (reference sequence). The CDR3 nucleotides read TGCAGCCCCGAAACACGGGCCCAGTACTTC. Encoded protein: CSPETRAQYF.

The chain recombines TRBV29-1 with TRBJ2-5; TRBD1 agrees at 7 bases. The CDR3 runs 15 residues. Germline CDR1 is SQVTM and CDR2 is ANQGSEA. V was pared by 7 bases and J by 3 bases, with 14 bases of the junction left unmatched. CDR3 sequence (DNA): TGCAGCGCCAGATACAGGGGTTCTTTCGAAGAGACCCAGTACTTC. It specifies CSARYRGSFEETQYF.

Of note for this clonotype: It is likely a read error, because the conserved phenylalanine at the end of the CDR3 is missing. This chain uses TRBV20-1 with TRBJ2-7, with D perhaps TRBD1 (6 bases). Between the trimmed V and J ends, which lost 1 base and 2 bases, there was a span of 12 bases. The CDR3 is 14 amino acids. The germline gives CDR1 DFQATT, CDR2 SNEGSKA (reference sequence). CDR3 loop: CSARGTAQTYEQYL. The CDR3 DNA is TGCAGTGCTAGAGGGACAGCCCAAACCTACGAGCAGTACTTA.

The chain recombines TRBV7-9 with TRBJ1-2, with TRBD1 matching over 10 bases. The V and J ends lost 0 bases and 2 bases, in that order; junction bases with no gene match: 0. Germline V CDR1 and CDR2: SEHNR, FQNEAQ (reference sequence). The CDR3 spans 15 residues. The CDR3 sequence: CASSLAGQGNYGYTF. The CDR3 DNA sequence: TGTGCCAGCAGCTTAGCGGGACAGGGGAACTATGGCTACACCTTC.

This chain connects TRBV6-2 or TRBV6-3 to TRBJ2-7; 8 bases fit TRBD1. After removal of 2 bases from V and 2 bases from J, the junction contained 5 bases not matched to a gene. The CDR3 runs to 15 residues. CDR1 is MNHEY, CDR2 SVGEGT, per germline. For the CDR3, the DNA is TGTGCCAGCAGTTACGGACAGGGCCTCACCTACGAGCAGTACTTC. Translating gives CASSYGQGLTYEQYF.

This clonotype was counted between two and nine times. V gene TRBV20-1 combines with J gene TRBJ2-1; D may correspond to TRBD1 or TRBD2 (5 bases each). The germline V gene encodes CDR1 DFQATT and CDR2 SNEGSKA (reference sequence). This CDR3 is built from 14 residues. Trimming pared 5 bases from V and 8 bases from J, leaving 19 bases between. CDR3 coding DNA: TGCAGTGCTGAGGGACGGTGGCGAGTCGATGAGCAGTTCTTC. Its translation: CSAEGRWRVDEQFF.

The rearrangement links TRBV11-2 to TRBJ2-7, with 8 bases fitting TRBD2. Looked up from germline, CDR1 is SGHAT and CDR2 is FQNNGV. With V trimmed by 5 bases and J by 0 bases, 9 bases remained unmatched. This CDR3 is built from 16 residues. As DNA, the CDR3 is TGTGCCAGCAGCACTTTGACTAGCGCAAGCTCCTACGAGCAGTACTTC. This gives the protein CASSTLTSASSYEQYF.

This clonotype came up a few times. The genes are TRBV7-2 and TRBJ2-3; 10 nucleotides agree with TRBD2. The V gene's germline CDR1 is SGHTA and CDR2 FQGNSA. This CDR3 is built from 14 residues. Trimming cost V 3 bases and J 6 bases; bases outside gene matches: 3. The CDR3 nucleotides read TGTGCCAGCAGCTTGGGTAGCGGGGGGGATACGCAGTATTTT. It yields the protein CASSLGSGGDTQYF.

Regarding this clonotype: One base away lies a much larger clone, so this may be a sequencing read error. The rearrangement links TRBV27 to TRBJ2-6, with D perhaps being TRBD1 or TRBD2 (6 bases each). Germline CDR1 is MNHEY and CDR2 is SMNVEV (reference sequence). This CDR3 is 17 amino acids long. Here the CDR3 reads CASSPHRGQSGANALTF. The CDR3 nucleotides are TGTGCCAGCAGTCCACACCGAGGACAGTCGGGGGCCAACGCCCTGACTTTC.

This clonotype was observed a handful of times. The rearrangement joins TRBV6-2 or TRBV6-3 to TRBJ2-1; 11 nucleotides align to TRBD2. With 6 bases clipped from V and 6 bases from J, the junction kept 10 bases outside the gene matches. This CDR3 region has 16 residues. CDR1 and CDR2 (germline): MNHEY, SVGEGT. The chain's CDR3 is CASSSASSGGFNEQFF. CDR3 DNA: TGTGCCAGCAGCTCTGCTTCTAGCGGGGGGTTCAATGAGCAGTTCTTC.

The chain employs TRBV20-1 and TRBJ2-3; 8 bases map to TRBD1. The CDR3 runs to 17 residues. From germline, CDR1 is DFQATT and CDR2 SNEGSKA (reference sequence). V was pared by 0 bases and J by 3 bases, with 11 bases of the junction left unmatched. For the CDR3, the DNA is TGCAGTGCTAGAGACGGTCGGACAGGGTATTTGACAGATACGCAGTATTTT. Its protein is CSARDGRTGYLTDTQYF.

CDR3 bases: TGCGCCAGCAGCCGGGGGACAGGGGTCACCTACGAGCAGTACTTC. Residues: CASSRGTGVTYEQYF. The chain recombines TRBV4-3 with TRBJ2-4; 10 positions match TRBD1. The J call could be wrong; TRBJ2-7 is a better fit for the DNA end. From germline, CDR1 is LGHNA and CDR2 YSLEER. The CDR3 length is 15 residues.